This T cell receptor beta chain was observed in a study of cytomegalovirus exposure and HLA in healthy donors. Turning to the study itself: Researchers previously reported finding more than 100 million unique TCR beta sequences from roughly 200 million T cells.

Everyone who donated was a healthy bone marrow donor. The PCR had 60 Vbeta and 13 Jbeta primers. Assay used: immunoSEQ multiplex PCR; TCRdb lists only in-frame clones, some missing. The sample has 56,000 or so clones, and its top ten clones hold 25% to 30%. This CDR3 contains 15 residues. J lost 8 bases, V lost 6 bases, and 10 bases had no gene match. Germline V gene sequence: CDR1 MNHEY, CDR2 SVGAGI. The sample comprised PBMCs. This clonotype was sampled from a man aged 35 to 55 in good health and CMV-seropositive. The V call is TRBV6-5, the J call TRBJ1-2, with 12 bases matching TRBD1. The CDR3 region has the DNA TGTGCCAGCAGGGGACAGGGGGCGGGCCCCCTAGGCTACACCTTC. As protein: CASRGQGAGPLGYTF.